These T cell receptor beta chains were read from a single sample in a study of T cell responses to AZD1222 COVID-19 vaccine. Repertoires were generated with immunoSEQ multiplex PCR, while TCRdb's copy carries only in-frame clones and drops some. The sample lists about 200,000 clones; around 93% were seen once. This specimen was peripheral blood, taken 28 days after the second AZD1222 dose. These receptors were obtained from an adult who received the AZD1222 COVID-19 vaccine. Each CDR3 is given with its conserved first and last residue. A D gene is named only where the DNA matches it firmly. Part of the rows lack a size; the others show once, few, many or a class for expanded clones.

>-|-|TRBV12-3/TRBV12-4|TRBJ1-2
CASSLQINYGYTF
TGTGCCAGCAGTTTACAGATTAACTATGGCTACACCTTC
>-|-|TRBV5-8|TRBJ2-1
CASSSQARVDNEQFF
TGTGCCAGCAGCTCACAGGCCAGGGTGGACAATGAGCAGTTCTTC
>-|-|TRBV5-3|TRBJ1-2
CARRAYLNYGYTF
TGTGCCAGAAGAGCTTACCTTAACTATGGCTACACCTTC
>-|-|TRBV14|TRBJ1-2
CASSHERTDRYGYTF
TGTGCCAGCAGCCATGAAAGGACAGACCGCTATGGCTACACCTTC
>-|-|TRBV9|TRBJ2-5
CASSLPGALGETQYF
TGTGCCAGCAGCCTCCCGGGGGCTTTGGGAGAGACCCAGTACTTC
>-|TRBD1|TRBV9|TRBJ1-5
CASSPSTGSGNQPQHF
TGTGCCAGCAGCCCCTCGACAGGGAGTGGCAATCAGCCCCAGCATTTT
>-|-|TRBV15|TRBJ1-1
CATSPQRENTEAFF
TGTGCCACCAGCCCTCAAAGGGAAAACACTGAAGCTTTCTTT
>-|TRBD1|TRBV6-5|TRBJ1-3
CASRMGQGSGNTIYF
TGTGCCAGTAGGATGGGACAGGGCTCTGGAAACACCATATATTTT
>-|-|TRBV3-1/TRBV3-2|TRBJ1-1
CASSLLGGTDTEAFF
TGTGCCAGCAGCCTCCTGGGGGGAACGGACACTGAAGCTTTCTTT
>-|-|TRBV7-9|TRBJ1-5
CASSFSGGLSNQPQHF
TGTGCCAGCAGCTTTAGCGGGGGCCTTAGCAATCAGCCCCAGCATTTT
>-|-|TRBV3-1/TRBV3-2|TRBJ1-4
CASSLPAANEKLFF
TGTGCCAGCAGTCTACCGGCGGCTAATGAAAAACTGTTTTTT
>-|-|TRBV7-3|TRBJ1-1
CASSFQGRTEAFF
TGTGCCAGCAGCTTTCAGGGTCGCACTGAAGCTTTCTTT
>-|-|TRBV27|TRBJ1-6
CASSLLDSLGSNSPLHF
TGTGCCAGCAGTCTCCTCGACTCCCTGGGTTCAAATTCACCCCTCCACTTT
>-|-|TRBV13|TRBJ2-3
CASSPKWAGDSTDTQYF
TGTGCCAGCAGCCCTAAGTGGGCAGGGGACAGCACAGATACGCAGTATTTT
>-|-|TRBV3-1/TRBV3-2|TRBJ2-1
CASSQFTESGRNEQFF
TGTGCCAGCAGCCAATTTACAGAGTCGGGGAGGAATGAGCAGTTCTTC
>-|-|TRBV4-2|TRBJ1-4
CASSRYSGAAGEKLFF
TGTGCCAGCAGCCGCTATTCAGGGGCCGCAGGTGAAAAACTGTTTTTT
>-|-|TRBV3-1/TRBV3-2|TRBJ2-1
CASSQGLGAREQFF
TGTGCCAGCAGCCAAGGTTTAGGAGCACGTGAGCAGTTCTTC
>few|-|TRBV5-4|TRBJ2-7
CASSAPGSGSYEQYF
TGTGCCAGCAGCGCCCCGGGGTCCGGGTCCTACGAGCAGTACTTC
>-|-|TRBV25-1|TRBJ1-3
CASSDTGSSGNTIYF
TGTGCCAGCAGTGACACGGGGAGCTCTGGAAACACCATATATTTT
>-|-|TRBV19|TRBJ2-7
CASSAGIEQYF
TGTGCCAGTAGTGCAGGGATCGAGCAGTACTTC
>-|-|TRBV3-1/TRBV3-2|TRBJ1-5
CASSSTSGAGVTTQRYQPQHF
TGTGCCAGCAGCAGTACCAGTGGGGCAGGGGTAACGACTCAGCGATATCAGCCCCAGCATTTT
>-|-|TRBV29-1|TRBJ2-6
CSVMQGGANVLTF
TGCAGCGTGATGCAGGGAGGGGCCAACGTCCTGACTTTC
>-|-|TRBV7-9|TRBJ2-1
CASAYFDEQFF
TGTGCCAGCGCCTACTTCGATGAGCAGTTCTTC
>-|-|TRBV12-3/TRBV12-4|TRBJ1-5
CASSFSENQPQHF
TGTGCCAGCAGTTTTTCAGAGAATCAGCCCCAGCATTTT
>few|-|TRBV9|TRBJ1-2
CASSVAQGQDGYTF
TGTGCCAGCAGCGTAGCGCAGGGGCAGGATGGCTACACCTTC
>-|-|TRBV6-5|TRBJ1-4
CASSRSVNEKLFF
TGTGCCAGCAGCCGCTCCGTGAATGAAAAACTGTTTTTT
>-|-|TRBV6-5|TRBJ1-6
CASSYSRGYNSPLHF
TGTGCCAGCAGTTACTCCAGGGGTTATAATTCACCCCTCCACTTT
>-|-|TRBV1|TRBJ2-3
CTSSPGGRDTQYF
TGCACCAGCAGCCCGGGGGGTCGGGATACGCAGTATTTT
>-|-|TRBV19|TRBJ2-7
CASSITDSGGYEQYF
TGTGCCAGTAGTATAACAGACTCTGGGGGGTACGAGCAGTACTTC
>-|TRBD2|TRBV29-1|TRBJ2-1
CSVASTSGYNEQFF
TGCAGCGTTGCCTCGACTAGCGGGTACAATGAGCAGTTCTTC